The source of this TCR beta chain is a study of OX40 agonist ivuxolimab in advanced cancers. Study as a whole: Patients with hepatocellular carcinoma, melanoma, renal cell or head and neck cancer made up the dose-escalation patients.

From germline, CDR1 is LGHNA and CDR2 YNFKEQ. V was shortened by 4 bases and J by 1 base, with 13 bases between the two germline ends. This CDR3 has 15 residues. TCRdb keeps only in-frame clones here, not all; method: immunoSEQ multiplex PCR. The table has about 69,000 clones, over 80% seen once; the top ten hold about 15%. The sequences come from CD4+ or CD8+ T cells sorted from blood, collected in a trial of the OX40 agonist ivuxolimab. The receptor comes from an adult with an advanced solid tumor such as melanoma, head and neck, liver or kidney cancer. The rearrangement joins TRBV4-2 to TRBJ2-5; TRBD1 or TRBD2 may be the D gene (5 bases each). CDR3 coding DNA: TGTGCCAGCAGCCCTCAGGGAGAGTTCCAAGAGACCCAGTACTTC. Protein product: CASSPQGEFQETQYF.